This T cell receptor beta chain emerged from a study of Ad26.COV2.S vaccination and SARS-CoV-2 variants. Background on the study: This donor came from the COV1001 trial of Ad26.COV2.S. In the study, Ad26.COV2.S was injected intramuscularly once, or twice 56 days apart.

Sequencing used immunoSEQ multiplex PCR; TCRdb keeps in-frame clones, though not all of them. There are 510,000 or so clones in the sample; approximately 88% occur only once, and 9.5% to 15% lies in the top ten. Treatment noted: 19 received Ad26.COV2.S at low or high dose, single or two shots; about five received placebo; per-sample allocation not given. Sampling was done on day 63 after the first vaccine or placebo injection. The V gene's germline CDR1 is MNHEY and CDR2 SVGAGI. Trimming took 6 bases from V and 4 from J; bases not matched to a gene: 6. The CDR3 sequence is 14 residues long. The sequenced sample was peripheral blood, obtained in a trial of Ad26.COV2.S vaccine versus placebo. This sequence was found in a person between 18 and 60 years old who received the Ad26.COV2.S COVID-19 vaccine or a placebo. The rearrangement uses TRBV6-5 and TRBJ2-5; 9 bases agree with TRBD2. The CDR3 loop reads CASRASGIRETQYF. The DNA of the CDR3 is TGTGCCAGCAGGGCTAGCGGGATTCGAGAGACCCAGTACTTC.